This entry is about one T cell receptor (beta chain). Trimming cost V 4 bases and J 8 bases; bases outside gene matches: 13. This CDR3 contains 15 residues. CDR1 LGHNA and CDR2 YNFKEQ come from the germline V gene. The data originate from a study of blood T cell repertoires in COVID-19. Clones were read by immunoSEQ multiplex PCR, and TCRdb kept only the in-frame ones, dropping some. The sample includes 100,000 or so clones, approximately 84% of them seen just once. The rearrangement links TRBV4-2 to TRBJ1-2, with TRBD1 matching 7 bases. The clonotype originates from a human donor in a cohort sampled during active COVID-19. Source material: peripheral blood. CDR3 in amino acids: CASSLGQSSSVGYTF. As DNA, the CDR3 is TGTGCCAGCAGCCTGGGACAGTCCTCGTCCGTAGGCTACACCTTC.